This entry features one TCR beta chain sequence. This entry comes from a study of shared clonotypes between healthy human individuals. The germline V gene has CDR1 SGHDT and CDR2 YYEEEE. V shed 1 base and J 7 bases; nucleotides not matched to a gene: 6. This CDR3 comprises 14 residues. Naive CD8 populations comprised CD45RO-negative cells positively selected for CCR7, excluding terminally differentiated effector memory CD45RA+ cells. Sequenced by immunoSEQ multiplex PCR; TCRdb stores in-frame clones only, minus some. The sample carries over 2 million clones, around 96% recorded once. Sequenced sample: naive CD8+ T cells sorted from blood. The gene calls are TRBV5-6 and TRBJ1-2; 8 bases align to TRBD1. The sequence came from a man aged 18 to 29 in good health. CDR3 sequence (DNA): TGTGCCAGCAGCTTGCGCGGACAGGGTGGTGGCTACACCTTC. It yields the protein CASSLRGQGGGYTF.